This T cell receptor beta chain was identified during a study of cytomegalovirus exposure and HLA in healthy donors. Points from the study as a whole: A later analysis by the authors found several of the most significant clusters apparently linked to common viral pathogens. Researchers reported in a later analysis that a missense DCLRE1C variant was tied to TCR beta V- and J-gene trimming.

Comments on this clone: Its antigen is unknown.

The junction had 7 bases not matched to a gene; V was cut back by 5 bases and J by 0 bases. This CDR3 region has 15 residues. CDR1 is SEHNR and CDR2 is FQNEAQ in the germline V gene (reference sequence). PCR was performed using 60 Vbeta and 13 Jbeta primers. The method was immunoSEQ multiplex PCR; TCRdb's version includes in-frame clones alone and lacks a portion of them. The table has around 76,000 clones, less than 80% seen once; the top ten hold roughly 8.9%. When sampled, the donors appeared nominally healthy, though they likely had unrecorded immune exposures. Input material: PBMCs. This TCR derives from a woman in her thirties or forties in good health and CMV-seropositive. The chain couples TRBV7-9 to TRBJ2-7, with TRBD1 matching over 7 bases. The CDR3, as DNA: TGTGCCAGCAGCGTACCACAGGGGCACTCCTACGAGCAGTACTTC. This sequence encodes CASSVPQGHSYEQYF.